The entry below describes one T cell receptor beta chain. What this receptor recognizes is not known. No much larger clone exists at a distance of one base, and base qualities are not known. These data originate in a study of Ad26.COV2.S vaccination and SARS-CoV-2 variants (dated by TCRdb to the early 2020s). Regarding the complete study: Vaccine-arm donors came from COV1001, a multicentre, randomized, double-blind, placebo-controlled phase I-IIa trial of Ad26.COV2.S in healthy adults. Ad26.COV2.S was administered intramuscularly at a dose of 5x10^10 or 1x10^11 viral particles, either as one shot or as two shots given 56 days apart. TCRbeta repertoire sequencing served as the tool for gauging how specific and how broad the SARS-CoV-2-reactive T cell receptors were following Ad26.COV2.S vaccination. The TCR-sequenced set comprised approximately 32 samples: around 20 Ad26.COV2.S vaccine recipients, 5 placebo recipients and 8 SARS-CoV-2 convalescent individuals. Trial participants were randomized into five groups of five, in which low-dose or high-dose Ad26.COV2.S was given once or twice, or placebo was given on both occasions. Investigators remained blinded to trial group allocation during experiments and outcome assessment.

TCRbeta CDR3 regions were sequenced with the immunoSEQ Assay. After extraction, genomic DNA underwent amplification by bias-controlled multiplex PCR, followed by high-throughput sequencing. The authors' analysis ran thus. To quantify the absolute abundance of every unique TCRbeta CDR3 region, sequences were collapsed and filtered. T cell fraction was estimated by normalizing TCRbeta template counts to usable DNA, with usable DNA measured through amplification of reference genes found in all nucleated cells. Repertoire TCRs were annotated as SARS-CoV-2-specific when V gene, CDR3 amino acid sequence and J gene were exactly matched to a known reactive TCR set. The reference SARS-CoV-2 TCR set was derived from MIRA and filtered for enrichment in COVID-19-positive ImmuneCODE repertoires, a step that removed public or cross-reactive TCRs. Drawing on the MIRA antigens, annotated TCRs were analysed further at the level of specific ORF or position within ORF. Depth was the summed frequency of annotated unique rearrangements, while breadth was defined as annotated unique rearrangements over total unique productive rearrangements. TCR breadth was compared between groups using two-sided Wilcoxon rank-sum tests. TCRdb re-hosts the immuneACCESS table, in-frame sequences only. Its copies lack some clones; in the studies checked, an unresolved V gene accounts for under half of them, and the cause for the rest is not known. V, J and clone size are taken as reported in that table, and D and trimming were inferred from the DNA itself. The sample includes about 350,000 clones, with approximately 85% observed a single time. The ten largest clonotypes hold 3% to 4% of the sample.

The germline V gene specifies SGHNT as CDR1 and YENEEA as CDR2. From cysteine to phenylalanine, the CDR3 is 11 amino acids long. Only the CDR3 part of the read is kept: 33 bases, read in frame from the first base. V is reduced by 1 base and J by 4 bases, leaving a spacing of 1 base between them. This specimen's treatment or condition label, per the study, means: 15 to 20 received Ad26.COV2.S at low or high dose, single or two shots; 5 received placebo; per-sample allocation not given. Repertoires of vaccine and placebo recipients were sequenced from samples taken on day 63 after the first injection. Cohort 1b enrolled around 23 adults aged 18-55 years at a single site in Boston, USA, between 29 July and 7 August 2020. Ad26.COV2.S consisted of a replication-incompetent adenovirus type 26 vector by which a prefusion-stabilized SARS-CoV-2 spike protein from the original Wuhan strain was expressed. The paper as a whole reports these results and caveats: The study lacked the statistical power to compare responses across vaccine doses or regimens. It was noted by the authors that total T cell responses may have been underestimated by the TCR breadth and depth analyses. Higher spike-specific TCR breadth was observed in Ad26.COV2.S recipients than in placebo recipients (P = 0.0014). After vaccination, substantial breadth of spike-specific CD8+ and CD4+ T cell responses was reported. Non-spike TCR breadth was comparable between vaccine and placebo recipients, consistent with the vaccine containing only spike.

Source: peripheral blood, taken in a trial of Ad26.COV2.S vaccine versus placebo. This clonotype was sampled from a person aged 18-65 years who received the Ad26.COV2.S COVID-19 vaccine or a placebo. The chain links TRBV11-3 with TRBJ2-5, with the identity of the D gene unclear. Read as DNA, the sequence is TGTGCCAGCAGCTTAGGAGAGACCCAGTACTTC. Its coded protein is CASSLGETQYF.